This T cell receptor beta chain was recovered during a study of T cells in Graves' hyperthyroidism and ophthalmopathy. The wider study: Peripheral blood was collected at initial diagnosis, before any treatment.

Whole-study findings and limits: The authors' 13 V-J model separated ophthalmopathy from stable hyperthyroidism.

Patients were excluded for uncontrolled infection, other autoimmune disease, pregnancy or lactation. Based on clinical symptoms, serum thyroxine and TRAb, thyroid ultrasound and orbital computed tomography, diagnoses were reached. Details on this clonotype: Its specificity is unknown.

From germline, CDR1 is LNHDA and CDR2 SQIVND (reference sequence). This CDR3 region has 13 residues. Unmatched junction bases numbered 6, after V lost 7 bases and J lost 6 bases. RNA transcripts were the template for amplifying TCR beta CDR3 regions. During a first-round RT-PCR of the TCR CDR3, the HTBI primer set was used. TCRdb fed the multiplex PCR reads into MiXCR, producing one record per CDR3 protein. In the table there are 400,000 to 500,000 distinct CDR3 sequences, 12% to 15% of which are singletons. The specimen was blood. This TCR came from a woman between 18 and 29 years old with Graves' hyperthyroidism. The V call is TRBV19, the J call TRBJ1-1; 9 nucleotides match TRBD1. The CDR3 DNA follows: TGTGCCAGTACGAGACAGGGGGGCGCTGAAGCTTTCTTT. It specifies CASTRQGGAEAFF.